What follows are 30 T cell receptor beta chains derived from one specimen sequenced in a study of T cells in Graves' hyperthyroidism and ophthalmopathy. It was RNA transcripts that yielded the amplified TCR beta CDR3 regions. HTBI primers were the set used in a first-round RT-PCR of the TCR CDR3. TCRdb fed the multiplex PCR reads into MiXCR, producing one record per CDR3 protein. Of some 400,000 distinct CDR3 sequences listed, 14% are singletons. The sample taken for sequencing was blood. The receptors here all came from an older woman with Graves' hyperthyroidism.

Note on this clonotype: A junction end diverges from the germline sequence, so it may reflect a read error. CDR3 amino acids: CASSLLATNERFF. The DNA of the CDR3 is TGTGCCAGCAGCTTATTGGCCACCAATGAGCGGTTCTTC. The chain carries TRBV7-9 and TRBJ2-1; D uncertain. There are 13 residues in the CDR3. Germline values: CDR1 SEHNR, CDR2 FQNEAQ (reference sequence).

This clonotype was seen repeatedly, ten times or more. The CDR3 spells CASSLLYSPYEQYF. In DNA form, the CDR3 reads TGCGCCAGCAGCTTGCTCTATTCACCCTACGAGCAGTACTTC. The rearrangement joins TRBV5-1 to TRBJ2-7; D remains unclear. The ends were cut back, 1 base at V and 2 bases at J, with 10 bases in the middle. This CDR3 region has 14 residues. Looked up from germline, CDR1 is SGHRS and CDR2 is YFSETQ.

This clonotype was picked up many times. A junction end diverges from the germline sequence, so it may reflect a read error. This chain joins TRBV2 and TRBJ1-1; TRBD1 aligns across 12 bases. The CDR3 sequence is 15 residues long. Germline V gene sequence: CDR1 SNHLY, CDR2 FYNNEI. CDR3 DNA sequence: TGTGCCAGCAGTTTGGGACAGGGGGCAGTCGGTGAGGGAGTCTTT. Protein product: CASSLGQGAVGEGVF.

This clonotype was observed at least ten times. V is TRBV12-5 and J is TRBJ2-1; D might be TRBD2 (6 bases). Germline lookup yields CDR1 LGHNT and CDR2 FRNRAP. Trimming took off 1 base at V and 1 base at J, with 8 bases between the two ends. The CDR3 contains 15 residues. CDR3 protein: CASGLAGDSYNEQFF. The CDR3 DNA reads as TGTGCTAGTGGTTTGGCGGGGGATTCCTACAATGAGCAGTTCTTC.

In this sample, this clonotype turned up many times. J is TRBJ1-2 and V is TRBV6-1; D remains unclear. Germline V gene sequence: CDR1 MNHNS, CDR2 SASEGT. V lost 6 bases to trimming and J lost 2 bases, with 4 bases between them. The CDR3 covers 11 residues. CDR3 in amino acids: CASRWNYGYTF. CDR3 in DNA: TGTGCCAGCAGGTGGAACTATGGCTACACCTTC.

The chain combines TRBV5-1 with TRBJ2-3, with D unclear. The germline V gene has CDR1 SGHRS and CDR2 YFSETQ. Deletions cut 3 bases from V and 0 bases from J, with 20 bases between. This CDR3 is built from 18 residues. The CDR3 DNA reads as TGCGCCAGCAGCTCCCTTTCGTGGTGGGGAACTAGCACAGATACGCAGTATTTT. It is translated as CASSSLSWWGTSTDTQYF.

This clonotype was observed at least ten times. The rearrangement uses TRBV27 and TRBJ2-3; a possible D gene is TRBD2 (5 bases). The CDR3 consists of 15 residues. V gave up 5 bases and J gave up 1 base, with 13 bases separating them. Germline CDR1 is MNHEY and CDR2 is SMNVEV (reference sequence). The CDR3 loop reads CASSHHRTGTDTQYF. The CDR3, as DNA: TGTGCCAGCAGTCATCATAGGACTGGCACAGATACGCAGTATTTT.

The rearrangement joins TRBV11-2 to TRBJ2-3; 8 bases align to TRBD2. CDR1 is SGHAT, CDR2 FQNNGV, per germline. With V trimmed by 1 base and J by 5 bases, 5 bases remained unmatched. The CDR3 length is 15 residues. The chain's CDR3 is CASSLAGGPGDTQYF. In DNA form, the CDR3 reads TGTGCCAGCAGCTTAGCGGGAGGGCCTGGAGATACGCAGTATTTT.

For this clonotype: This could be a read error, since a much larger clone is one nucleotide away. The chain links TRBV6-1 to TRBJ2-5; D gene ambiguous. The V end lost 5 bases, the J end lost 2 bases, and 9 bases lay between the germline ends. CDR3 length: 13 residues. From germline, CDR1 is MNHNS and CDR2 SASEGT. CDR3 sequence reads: CASSPRPQETQYF. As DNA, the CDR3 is TGTGCCAGCAGTCCGCGGCCACAAGAGACCCAGTACTTC.

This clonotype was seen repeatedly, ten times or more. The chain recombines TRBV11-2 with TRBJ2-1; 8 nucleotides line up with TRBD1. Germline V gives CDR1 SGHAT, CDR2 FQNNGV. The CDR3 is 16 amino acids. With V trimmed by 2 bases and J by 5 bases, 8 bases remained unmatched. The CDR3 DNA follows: TGTGCCAGCAGCTTAAGGCTGGGACAGGAACACAATGAGCAGTTCTTC. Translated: CASSLRLGQEHNEQFF.

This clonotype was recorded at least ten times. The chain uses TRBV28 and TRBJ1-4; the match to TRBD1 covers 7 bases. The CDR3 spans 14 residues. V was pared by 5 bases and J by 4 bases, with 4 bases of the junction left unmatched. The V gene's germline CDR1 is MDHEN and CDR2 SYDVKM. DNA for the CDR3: TGTGCCAGCAGTCCGACAGGGAATAATGAAAAACTGTTTTTT. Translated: CASSPTGNNEKLFF. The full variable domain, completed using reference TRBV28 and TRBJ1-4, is DVKVTQSSRYLVKRTGEKVFLECVQDMDHENMFWYRQDPGLGLRLIYFSYDVKMKEKGDIPEGYSVSREKKERFSLILESASTNQTSMYLCASSPTGNNEKLFFGSGTQLSVL.

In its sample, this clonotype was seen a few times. In DNA form, the CDR3 reads TGTGCCAGCACCGGACAGGGGGCGCTTGTAGGCGAGCAGTACTTC. Translated: CASTGQGALVGEQYF. The V call is TRBV2, the J call TRBJ2-7; 11 bases align to TRBD1. J gave up 6 bases and V 7 bases, and 11 bases lay outside the gene matches. The CDR3 runs to 15 residues. The germline V gene encodes CDR1 SNHLY and CDR2 FYNNEI.

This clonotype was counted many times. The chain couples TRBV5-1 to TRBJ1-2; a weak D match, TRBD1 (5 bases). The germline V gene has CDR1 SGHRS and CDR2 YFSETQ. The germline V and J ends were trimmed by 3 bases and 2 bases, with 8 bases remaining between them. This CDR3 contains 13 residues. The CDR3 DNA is TGCGCCAGCAGCTCGGGGGGAAACTATGGCTACACCTTC. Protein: CASSSGGNYGYTF.

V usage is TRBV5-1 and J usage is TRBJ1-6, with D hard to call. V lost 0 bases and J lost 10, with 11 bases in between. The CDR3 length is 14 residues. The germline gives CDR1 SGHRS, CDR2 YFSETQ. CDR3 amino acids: CASSLVGRGSPLHF. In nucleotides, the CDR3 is TGCGCCAGCAGCTTGGTGGGCAGAGGGTCACCCCTCCACTTT.

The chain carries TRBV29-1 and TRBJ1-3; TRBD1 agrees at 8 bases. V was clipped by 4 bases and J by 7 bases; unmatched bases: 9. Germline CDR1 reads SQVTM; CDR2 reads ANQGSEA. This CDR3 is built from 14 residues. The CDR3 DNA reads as TGCAGCGTTGCCGGGACAGGATTACGGAACACCATATATTTT. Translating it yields CSVAGTGLRNTIYF.

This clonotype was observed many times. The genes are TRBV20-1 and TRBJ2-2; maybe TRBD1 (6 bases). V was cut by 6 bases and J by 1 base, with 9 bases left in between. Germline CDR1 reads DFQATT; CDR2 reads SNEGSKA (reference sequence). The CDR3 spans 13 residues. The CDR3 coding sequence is TGCAGTGCCCCGGGACAGAACACCGGGGAGCTGTTTTTT. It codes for CSAPGQNTGELFF.

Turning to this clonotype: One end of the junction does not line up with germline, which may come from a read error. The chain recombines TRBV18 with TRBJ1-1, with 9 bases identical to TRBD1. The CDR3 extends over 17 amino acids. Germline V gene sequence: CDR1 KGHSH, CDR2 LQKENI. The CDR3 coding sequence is TGTACCAGCTCACGAGGTTCAGGGACAGGGAATGCGAGAAATGGTTTCTTT. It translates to CTSSRGSGTGNARNGFF.

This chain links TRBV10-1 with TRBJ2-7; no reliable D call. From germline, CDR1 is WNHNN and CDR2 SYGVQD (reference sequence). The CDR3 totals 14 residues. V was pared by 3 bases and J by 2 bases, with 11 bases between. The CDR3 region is CASSDRTAPYEQYF. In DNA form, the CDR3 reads TGCGCCAGCAGTGACCGAACCGCGCCCTACGAGCAGTACTTC.

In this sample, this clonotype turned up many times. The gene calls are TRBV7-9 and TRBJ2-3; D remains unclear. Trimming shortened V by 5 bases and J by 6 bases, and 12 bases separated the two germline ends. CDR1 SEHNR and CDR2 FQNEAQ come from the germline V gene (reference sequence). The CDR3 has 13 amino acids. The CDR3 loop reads CASSPDPADTQYF. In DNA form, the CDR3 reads TGTGCCAGCAGCCCGGACCCGGCGGATACGCAGTATTTT.

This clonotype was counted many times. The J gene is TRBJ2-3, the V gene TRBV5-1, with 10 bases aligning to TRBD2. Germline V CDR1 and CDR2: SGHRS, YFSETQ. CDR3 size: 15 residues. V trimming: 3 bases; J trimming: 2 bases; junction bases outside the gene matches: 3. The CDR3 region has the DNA TGCGCCAGCAGCTCAGGGACTAGCGACACAGATACGCAGTATTTT. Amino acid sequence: CASSSGTSDTDTQYF.

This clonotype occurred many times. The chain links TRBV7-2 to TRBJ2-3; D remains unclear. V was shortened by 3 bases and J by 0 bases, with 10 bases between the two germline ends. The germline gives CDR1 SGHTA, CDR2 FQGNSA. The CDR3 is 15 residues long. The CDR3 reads CASSLEFSSTDTQYF. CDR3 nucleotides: TGTGCCAGCAGCTTGGAGTTCTCTAGCACAGATACGCAGTATTTT. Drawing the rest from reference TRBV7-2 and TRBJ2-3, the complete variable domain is GAGVSQSPSNKVTEKGKDVELRCDPISGHTALYWYRQSLGQGLEFLIYFQGNSAPDKSGLPSDRFSAERTGGSVSTLTIQRTQQEDSAVYLCASSLEFSSTDTQYFGPGTRLTVL.

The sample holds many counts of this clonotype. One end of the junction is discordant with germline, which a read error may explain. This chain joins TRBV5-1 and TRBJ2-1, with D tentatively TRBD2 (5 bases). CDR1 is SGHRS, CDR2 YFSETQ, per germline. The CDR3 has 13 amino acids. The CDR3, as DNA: TGTGCCAGCAGCTTAGGAGGTTACAATGAGCAGTTCTTC. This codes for CASSLGGYNEQFF.

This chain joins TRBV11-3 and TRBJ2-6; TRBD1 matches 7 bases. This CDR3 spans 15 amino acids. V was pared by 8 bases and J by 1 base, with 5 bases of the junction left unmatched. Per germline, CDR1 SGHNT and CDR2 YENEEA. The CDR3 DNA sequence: TGTGCCAGCGGAAAACAGGGGTCTGGGGCCAACGTCCTGACTTTC. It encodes CASGKQGSGANVLTF.

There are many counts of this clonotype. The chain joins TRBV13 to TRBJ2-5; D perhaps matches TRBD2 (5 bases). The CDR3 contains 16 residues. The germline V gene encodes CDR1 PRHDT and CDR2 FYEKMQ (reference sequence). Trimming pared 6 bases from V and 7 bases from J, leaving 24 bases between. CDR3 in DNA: TGTGCCAGCAGGCAAAGAGGGAACCCTACCTCAGTGACCCAGTACTTC. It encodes CASRQRGNPTSVTQYF.

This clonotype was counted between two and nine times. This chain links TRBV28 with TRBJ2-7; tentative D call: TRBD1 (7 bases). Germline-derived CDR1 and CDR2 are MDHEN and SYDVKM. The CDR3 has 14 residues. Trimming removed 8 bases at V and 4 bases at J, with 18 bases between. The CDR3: CASRQGGARYEQYF. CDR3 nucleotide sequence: TGTGCCAGCCGCCAGGGGGGAGCCCGTTACGAGCAGTACTTC. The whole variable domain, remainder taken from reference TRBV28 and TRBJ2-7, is DVKVTQSSRYLVKRTGEKVFLECVQDMDHENMFWYRQDPGLGLRLIYFSYDVKMKEKGDIPEGYSVSREKKERFSLILESASTNQTSMYLCASRQGGARYEQYFGPGTRLTVT.

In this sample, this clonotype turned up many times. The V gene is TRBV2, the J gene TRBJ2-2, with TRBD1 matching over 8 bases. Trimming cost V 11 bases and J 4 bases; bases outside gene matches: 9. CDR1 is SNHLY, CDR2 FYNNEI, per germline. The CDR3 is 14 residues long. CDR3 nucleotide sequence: TGTGCCGGCGGGCAGGGGGCTGTCACCGGGGAGCTGTTTTTT. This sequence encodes CAGGQGAVTGELFF.

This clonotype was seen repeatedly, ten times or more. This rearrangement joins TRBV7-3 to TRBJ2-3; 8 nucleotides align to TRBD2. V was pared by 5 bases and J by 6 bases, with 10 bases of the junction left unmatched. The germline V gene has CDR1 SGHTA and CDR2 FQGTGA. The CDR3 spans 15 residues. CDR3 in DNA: TGTGCCAGCAGCGCTAGGGCGGGGGGCAAGGATACGCAGTATTTT. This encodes CASSARAGGKDTQYF.

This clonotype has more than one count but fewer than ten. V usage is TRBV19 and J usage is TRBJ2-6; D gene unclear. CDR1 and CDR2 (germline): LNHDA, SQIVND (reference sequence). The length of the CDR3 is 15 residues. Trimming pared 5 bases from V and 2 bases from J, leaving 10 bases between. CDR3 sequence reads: CASSPHLAGANVLTF. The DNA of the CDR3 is TGTGCCAGTAGTCCCCACCTAGCTGGGGCCAACGTCCTGACTTTC.

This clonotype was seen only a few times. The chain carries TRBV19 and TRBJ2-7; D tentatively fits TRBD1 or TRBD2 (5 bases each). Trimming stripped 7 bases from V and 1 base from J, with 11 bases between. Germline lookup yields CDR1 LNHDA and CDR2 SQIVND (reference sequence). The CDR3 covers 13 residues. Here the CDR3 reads CASMGDGSYEQYF. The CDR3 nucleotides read TGTGCCAGTATGGGGGACGGTTCCTACGAGCAGTACTTC.

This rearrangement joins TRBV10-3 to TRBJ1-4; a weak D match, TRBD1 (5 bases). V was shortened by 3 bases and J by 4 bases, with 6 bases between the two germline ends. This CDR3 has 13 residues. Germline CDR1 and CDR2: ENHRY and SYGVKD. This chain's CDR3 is CAISERGNEKLFF. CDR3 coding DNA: TGTGCCATCAGTGAAAGGGGTAATGAAAAACTGTTTTTT.